What follows describes a single T cell receptor beta chain. Trimming removed 1 base from V and 4 bases from J, with 17 bases in between. This CDR3 contains 15 residues. The germline gives CDR1 SQVTM, CDR2 ANQGSEA. These data come from a study of control samples from healthy donors and cancer patients. This table comes from immunoSEQ multiplex PCR, and its TCRdb copy is limited to in-frame clones, with some not included. The sample has 350,000 to 450,000 clones; about nine tenths are singletons. Sequenced sample: PBMCs. The receptor was derived from a middle-aged man with head and neck cancer. This chain links TRBV29-1 with TRBJ2-7; D possibly corresponds to TRBD1 (6 bases). The CDR3 sequence: CSVEARGTRDYEQYF. For the CDR3, the DNA is TGCAGCGTTGAAGCCAGGGGAACTAGGGATTACGAGCAGTACTTC.